This T cell receptor (beta chain) was documented in a study of CD4 T cells in relation to SARS-CoV-2 and coronaviruses. Study context: ViraFEST: approximately eleven-day antigen culture of PBMCs, then TCR beta CDR3 sequencing. Study findings and constraints: Memory recall responses, not primary responses primed in culture, are what the assay detects. No crossreactivity against non-spike viral proteins was tested here.

To note about this clone: Its specificity is unknown.

The CDR3 covers 15 residues. The germline gives CDR1 SGHTA, CDR2 FQGNSA. Trimming removed 1 base from V and 4 bases from J; junction bases left unmatched: 5. TCRdb's table, derived via immunoSEQ multiplex PCR, lists solely in-frame clones and lacks some. The sample has about 37,000 clones, approximately 82% seen once; the top ten hold 4.5%. For 10 days, roughly 9 x 10^4 sorted CD4+ cells grew with T cell-depleted PBMCs and CEF. The rearrangement links TRBV7-2 to TRBJ2-3; 7 bases line up with TRBD2. The material sequenced was naive CD4+ T cells from PBMCs, cultured in vitro. Sample subset: naive CD4+ T cells isolated by negative enrichment. This sequence was found in an adult with COVID-19. CDR3 region: CASSLGGRGADTQYF. CDR3 bases: TGTGCCAGCAGCTTAGGCGGGAGAGGTGCAGATACGCAGTATTTT.